This T cell receptor (beta chain) was documented in a study of shared clonotypes between healthy human individuals (dated by TCRdb to 2018 to 2021). General notes on the study: The cohort included a few men and two women between 18 and 49 years of age. For each donor, CD4 naive and CD4 memory were each run on three plates, CD8 naive on two plates, and CD8 memory on one plate. To estimate repertoire size and how much clonotype sharing occurs between individuals, the study deeply sequenced the blood TCR repertoires of about five healthy adults. To increase sequencing depth and limit assay-specific biases, TCR repertoire library preparation and sequencing were carried out by different laboratories using diverse techniques. Between about 0.85 and 9.5 billion PBMCs per donor were obtained by leukapheresis.

TCR CDR3 regions were amplified from genomic DNA by multiplex PCR using the deep immunoSEQ assay. Genomic DNA extracted from each cell subset was distributed evenly over all wells of several immunoSEQ 96-well plates, and each plate served as one replicate. For sorted subsets, each replicate PCR was loaded with approximately 190 ng genomic DNA, equivalent to about 30,000 T cell genomes. Purified libraries were measured with a Qubit 3.0 fluorometer, size-checked on a Bioanalyzer 2100, and measured again with the KAPA Library Quantification kit. Every immunoSEQ 96-well plate was sequenced on a dedicated single-read 150-cycle Illumina NextSeq 550 flow cell. The published analysis was carried out like this. The immunoSEQ output contained only junctional sequences without quality scores, so filtering could not match that applied to full-length reads. To assign V/J genes and CDR3, sequences were annotated against IMGT germline references using PyIR, a Python wrapper for IgBLAST v1.9. Reads with weak V/J assignments (E-value above 1e-6), missing CDR3, stop codons, out-of-frame junctions, or ambiguous translated residues were removed. V3J clonotypes were defined as sequences sharing the same inferred V gene, J gene, and CDR3 amino acid sequence. To compute the percentage overlap between repertoires, the number of shared unique clonotypes was divided by the size of the smaller repertoire. RTK rarefaction, the Chao1 estimator, and Recon v2.1 estimates of unobserved clonotypes were used to assess repertoire richness. Generation probabilities were computed with OLGA for all TCRbeta clonotypes obtained by the gDNA method from several donors. TCRdb re-hosts the immuneACCESS table, in-frame sequences only. Its copies lack some clones; in the studies checked, an unresolved V gene accounts for under half of them, and the cause for the rest is not known. The DNA was the basis for D and trimming; V, J and clone size are from that table. The sample profile shows about 680,000 clones; around three quarters of them were found once. Around 1.8% of the sample goes to the ten largest clones.

For this clone: The clone's antigen remains unknown. Qualities for individual bases were not recorded, and no much larger clone is one base off.

The full study reports these points: Sampling was restricted to blood, and TCR repertoires in tissues likely differ from the TCR repertoires found in blood. The small number of donors limited the genetic and exposure-history diversity represented. Compared with non-shared clonotypes, clonotypes shared by all four sorted-subset donors had higher generation probabilities. Sharing across several donors was observed for around 5% of naive CD4, over 3% of naive CD8, 2% to 2.5% of memory CD4, and roughly 0.4% of memory CD8 clonotypes. Estimated clonotype richness was generally larger for naive than for memory subsets. Pairwise subsampling indicated that sequencing depth was expected to affect the degree of clonotype sharing among donors. Incomplete sequencing was indicated by rarefaction of sorted-subset datasets, despite the large sequencing depth.

Healthy HIV-negative adults with no recently reported acute infections or vaccinations were included as donors. Every donor was a Caucasian adult residing in Nashville, Tennessee, USA. CD4+ T cells were enriched by magnetic negative selection; naive cells were then positively selected on CD45RA, and the negative fraction formed the memory subset. After blood collection by leukapheresis, PBMCs were isolated using Ficoll-Histopaque density gradient centrifugation and then cryopreserved in the vapor phase of liquid nitrogen. Analytical flow cytometry was used to check the purity and quantity of each magnetically sorted T cell population. Genomic DNA was isolated from each sorted fraction and quantified by UV absorbance on a Nanodrop 2000c. The receptor's source is a woman in her 30s in good health. Sequenced: memory CD4+ T cells sorted from blood. This specimen's cell subset or site label, per the study, means: CD45RA-negative fraction.

The DNA sequence is TGTGCCAGCTCACCTTCCCCCTCGACTAGCGGGACCACCGGGGAGCTGTTTTTT. This gives the protein CASSPSPSTSGTTGELFF. The chain is made from TRBV18 and TRBJ2-2, and 11 junction bases match TRBD2. Per the germline V gene, KGHSH is the CDR1 and LQKENI is the CDR2. From V the trimming removes 3 bases and from J it removes 4 bases, while the gene matches leave 10 bases of the junction unaccounted for. Counted from cysteine to phenylalanine, this CDR3 has 18 amino acids. Kept here is only the CDR3 DNA, which spans 54 bases and is read in frame from base 1.